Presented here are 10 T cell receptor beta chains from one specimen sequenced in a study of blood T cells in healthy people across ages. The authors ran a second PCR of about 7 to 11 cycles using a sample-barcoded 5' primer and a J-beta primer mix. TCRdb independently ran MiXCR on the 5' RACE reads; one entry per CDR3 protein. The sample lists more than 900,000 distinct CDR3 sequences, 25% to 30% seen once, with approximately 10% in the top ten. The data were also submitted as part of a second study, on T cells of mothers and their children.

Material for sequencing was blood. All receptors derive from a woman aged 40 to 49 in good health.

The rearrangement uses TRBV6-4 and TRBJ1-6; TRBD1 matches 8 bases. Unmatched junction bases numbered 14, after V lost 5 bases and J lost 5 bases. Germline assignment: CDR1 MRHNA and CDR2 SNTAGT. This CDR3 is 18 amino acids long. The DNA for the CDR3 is TGTGCCAGCAGTTCACCCTGGACAGGGACCGGCCATAATTCACCCCTCCACTTT. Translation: CASSSPWTGTGHNSPLHF.

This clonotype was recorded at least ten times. CDR3 sequence: CSARIPVGEAYNEQFF. For the CDR3, the DNA is TGCAGTGCTAGAATACCCGTCGGGGAGGCCTACAATGAGCAGTTCTTC. The chain uses TRBV20-1 and TRBJ2-1; D is perhaps TRBD2 (6 bases). V was shortened by 2 bases and J by 2 bases, with 16 bases between the two germline ends. Germline V gives CDR1 DFQATT, CDR2 SNEGSKA (reference sequence). The CDR3 consists of 16 residues.

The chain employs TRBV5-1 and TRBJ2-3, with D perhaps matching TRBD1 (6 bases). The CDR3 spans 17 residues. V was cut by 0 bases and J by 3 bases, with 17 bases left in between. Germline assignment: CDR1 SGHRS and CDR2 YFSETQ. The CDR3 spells CASSLGGWTAETDTQYF. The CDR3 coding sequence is TGCGCCAGCAGCTTGGGGGGGTGGACAGCGGAGACAGATACGCAGTATTTT.

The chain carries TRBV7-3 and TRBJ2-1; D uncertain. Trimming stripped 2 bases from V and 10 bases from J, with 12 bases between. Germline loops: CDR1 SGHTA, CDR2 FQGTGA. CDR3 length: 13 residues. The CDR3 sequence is CASSLDGRYEQFF. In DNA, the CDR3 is TGTGCCAGCAGCTTAGATGGCCGCTACGAGCAGTTCTTC.

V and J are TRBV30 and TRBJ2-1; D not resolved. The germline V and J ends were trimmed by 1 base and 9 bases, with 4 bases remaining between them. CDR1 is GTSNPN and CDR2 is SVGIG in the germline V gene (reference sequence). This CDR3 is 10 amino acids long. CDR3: CAWSGSEQFF. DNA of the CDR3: TGTGCCTGGAGTGGCAGTGAGCAGTTCTTC. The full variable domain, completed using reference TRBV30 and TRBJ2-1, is SQTIHQWPATLVQPVGSPLSLECTVEGTSNPNLYWYRQAAGRGLQLLFYSVGIGQISSEVPQNLSASRPQDRQFILSSKKLLLSDSGFYLCAWSGSEQFFGPGTRLTVL.

The CDR3 DNA follows: TGTGCCAGCTCACCACCGGGGGGAGTGGGTGCCAGGGAGCAGTTCTTC. Amino acid sequence: CASSPPGGVGAREQFF. The chain carries TRBV18 and TRBJ2-1; the D gene is possibly TRBD2 (6 bases). Germline V lookup: CDR1 KGHSH, CDR2 LQKENI. The CDR3 is 16 amino acids. With 0 bases removed from V and 10 bases from J, the gap between germline ends came to 19 bases.

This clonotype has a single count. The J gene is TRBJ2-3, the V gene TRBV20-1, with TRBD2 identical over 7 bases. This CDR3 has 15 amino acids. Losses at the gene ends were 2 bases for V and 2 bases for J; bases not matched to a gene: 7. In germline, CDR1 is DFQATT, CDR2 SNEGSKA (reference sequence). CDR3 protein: CSARKRGVITDTQYF. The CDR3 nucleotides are TGCAGTGCTAGAAAACGGGGGGTCATCACAGATACGCAGTATTTT.

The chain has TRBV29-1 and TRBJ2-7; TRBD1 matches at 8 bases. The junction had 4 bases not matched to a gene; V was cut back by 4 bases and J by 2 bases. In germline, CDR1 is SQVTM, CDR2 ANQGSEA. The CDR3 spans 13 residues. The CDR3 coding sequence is TGCAGCGTTGCAGGGGGCGTAACCTACGAGCAGTACTTC. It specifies CSVAGGVTYEQYF.

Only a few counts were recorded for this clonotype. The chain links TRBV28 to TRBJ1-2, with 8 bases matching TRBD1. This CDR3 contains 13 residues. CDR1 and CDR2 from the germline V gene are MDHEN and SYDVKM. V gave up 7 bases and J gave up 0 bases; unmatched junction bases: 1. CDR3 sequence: CASKTGANYGYTF. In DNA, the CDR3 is TGTGCCAGCAAGACAGGGGCTAACTATGGCTACACCTTC.

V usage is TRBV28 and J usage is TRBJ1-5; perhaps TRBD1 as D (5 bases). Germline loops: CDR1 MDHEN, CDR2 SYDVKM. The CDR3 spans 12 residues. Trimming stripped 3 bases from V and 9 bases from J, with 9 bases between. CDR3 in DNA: TGTGCCAGCAGTTTGGGGGGAGGGCCCCAGCATTTT. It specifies CASSLGGGPQHF.